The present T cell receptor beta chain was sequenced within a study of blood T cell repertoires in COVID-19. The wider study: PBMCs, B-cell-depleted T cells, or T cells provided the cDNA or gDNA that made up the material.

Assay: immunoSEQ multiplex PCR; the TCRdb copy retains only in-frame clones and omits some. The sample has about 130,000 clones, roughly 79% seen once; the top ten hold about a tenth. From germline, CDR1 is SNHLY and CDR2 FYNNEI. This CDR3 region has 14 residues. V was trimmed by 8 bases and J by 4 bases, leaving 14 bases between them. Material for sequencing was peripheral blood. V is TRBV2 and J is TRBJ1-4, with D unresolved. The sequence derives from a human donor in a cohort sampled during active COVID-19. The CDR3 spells CASRGLVSNEKLFF. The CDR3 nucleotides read TGTGCCAGCCGCGGGCTGGTGAGTAATGAAAAACTGTTTTTT.